Listed here are 7 T cell receptor beta chains from one sample, sequenced in a study of blood T cell repertoires in COVID-19. Assay: immunoSEQ multiplex PCR; the TCRdb copy retains only in-frame clones and omits some. The table records 170,000 or so clones, 80% to 90% of them present only once. Sequencing input: peripheral blood. The receptors come from a middle-aged man with active or convalescent COVID-19.

The chain links TRBV3-1 (or the pseudogene TRBV3-2) to TRBJ2-7, with D possibly being TRBD2 (5 bases). Germline CDR1 LGHDT, CDR2 YNNKEL (reference sequence). Trimming shortened V by 4 bases and J by 6 bases, and 13 bases separated the two germline ends. The CDR3 loop spans 13 amino acids. Here the CDR3 reads CASSRKEAGEQYF. Written as DNA, the CDR3 is TGTGCCAGCAGCCGCAAGGAGGCTGGCGAGCAGTACTTC.

The chain uses TRBV11-1 and TRBJ1-3, with D hard to call. V was clipped by 5 bases and J by 0 bases, with 11 bases between them. The CDR3 totals 15 residues. In germline, CDR1 is SGHAT, CDR2 FQDESV (reference sequence). The CDR3: CASSRGWISGNTIYF. The CDR3 DNA reads TGTGCCAGCAGCCGAGGTTGGATCTCTGGAAACACCATATATTTT. The variable domain in full, completed from reference TRBV11-1 and TRBJ1-3, reads EAEVAQSPRYKITEKSQAVAFWCDPISGHATLYWYRQILGQGPELLVQFQDESVVDDSQLPKDRFSAERLKGVDSTLKIQPAELGDSAMYLCASSRGWISGNTIYFGEGSWLTVV.

A single count supports this clone. The gene calls are TRBV7-2 and TRBJ2-3; 9 nucleotides align to TRBD2. Germline lookup yields CDR1 SGHTA and CDR2 FQGNSA. The V gene end was trimmed by 1 base and the J gene end by 7 bases; junction bases not matched to a gene: 6. The CDR3 extends over 15 amino acids. The CDR3, as DNA: TGTGCCAGCAGCTTAGTTAGCGGGAGCTCGAATACGCAGTATTTT. This sequence encodes CASSLVSGSSNTQYF. The full variable domain, completed using reference TRBV7-2 and TRBJ2-3, is GAGVSQSPSNKVTEKGKDVELRCDPISGHTALYWYRQSLGQGLEFLIYFQGNSAPDKSGLPSDRFSAERTGGSVSTLTIQRTQQEDSAVYLCASSLVSGSSNTQYFGPGTRLTVL.

The rearrangement links TRBV4-1 to TRBJ2-7; tentatively, D is TRBD2 (5 bases). V shed 0 bases and J shed 3 bases, with 9 bases lying between them. This CDR3 is built from 14 residues. Per the germline V gene, CDR1 is MGHRA and CDR2 is YSYEKL. The DNA for the CDR3 is TGCGCCAGCAGCCAAGACGACGGGAACTACGAGCAGTACTTC. Residues: CASSQDDGNYEQYF.

With regard to this clone: This sample also contains other DNA sequences that code for the same CDR3. The chain has TRBV28 and TRBJ1-2; TRBD1 aligns across 7 bases. Germline assignment: CDR1 MDHEN and CDR2 SYDVKM. The CDR3 contains 13 residues. Trimming took 6 bases from V and 3 from J; bases not matched to a gene: 4. The CDR3 coding sequence is TGTGCCAGCAGCCTAGGGGGCGACTATGGCTACACCTTC. Translated: CASSLGGDYGYTF.

V usage is TRBV9 and J usage is TRBJ1-2; 11 nucleotides match TRBD1. The CDR3 length is 16 residues. CDR1 and CDR2 (germline): SGDLS, YYNGEE. The V gene end was trimmed by 7 bases and the J gene end by 3 bases; junction bases not matched to a gene: 11. DNA of the CDR3: TGTGCCAGCGGAGGACAGGGGGCGGATAACGACTATGGCTACACCTTC. Translated, it gives CASGGQGADNDYGYTF.

The J gene is TRBJ2-7, the V gene TRBV28; weak D call: TRBD2 (5 bases). CDR3 length: 14 amino acids. Deletions cut 1 base from V and 4 bases from J, with 11 bases between. Per the germline V gene, CDR1 is MDHEN and CDR2 is SYDVKM. CDR3 residues: CASSLSDGGYEQYF. For the CDR3, the DNA is TGTGCCAGCAGTTTATCCGACGGAGGATACGAGCAGTACTTC.